This TCR beta chain was retrieved from a study of OX40 agonist ivuxolimab in advanced cancers. Turning to the study itself: Hepatocellular carcinoma, melanoma, renal cell or head and neck cancer was diagnosed in the dose-escalation patients. Findings of the study overall: Among T cells, CD8+ cells averaged more expanded clones than CD4+ cells.

Remarks on this clone: The antigen remains undetermined.

If patients had autoimmune disease history or systemic immunosuppression, they were excluded. TCRdb's table, derived via immunoSEQ multiplex PCR, lists solely in-frame clones and lacks some. The sample has some 58,000 clones, approximately 86% seen once. The V end lost 0 bases, the J end lost 5 bases, and 16 bases lay between the germline ends. Germline CDR1 is MGHRA and CDR2 is YSYEKL. CDR3 size: 16 residues. The receptor's source is an adult with an advanced solid tumor such as melanoma, head and neck, liver or kidney cancer. The input for sequencing was CD4+ or CD8+ T cells sorted from blood, taken in a trial of the OX40 agonist ivuxolimab. The chain combines TRBV4-1 with TRBJ1-1, with D possibly being TRBD1 (5 bases). The chain's CDR3 is CASSQENPGLGTEAFF. Here the CDR3 DNA reads TGCGCCAGCAGCCAAGAAAATCCAGGGCTGGGTACTGAAGCTTTCTTT.